The 18 T cell receptor beta chains below come from one sample, sequenced in a study of technical replicates of blood from four donors. Assay used: immunoSEQ multiplex PCR; TCRdb lists only in-frame clones, some missing. The sample shows tens of thousands of clones, approximately 91% of them seen only once. Sequences were obtained from PBMCs. Source of these receptors: a human donor in good health. Some clones in this sample may be carry-over from other donors' samples.

The chain carries TRBV5-4 and TRBJ2-7; 8 nucleotides line up with TRBD2. CDR3 length: 14 amino acids. Germline V gene sequence: CDR1 SGHNT, CDR2 YYREEE (reference sequence). Losses at the gene ends were 4 bases for V and 5 bases for J; bases not matched to a gene: 8. CDR3 protein: CASSPTSGSDEQYF. The CDR3 region has the DNA TGTGCCAGCAGCCCGACCAGCGGGAGTGACGAGCAGTACTTC.

The chain employs TRBV10-3 and TRBJ2-3; 8 nucleotides align to TRBD1. Germline-derived CDR1 and CDR2 are ENHRY and SYGVKD. This CDR3 has 19 amino acids. With V trimmed by 4 bases and J by 2 bases, 17 bases remained unmatched. CDR3 nucleotide sequence: TGTGCCATCAGTGGTCGGGGACAGGTCTTGGCCAGCATCACAGATACGCAGTATTTT. It codes for CAISGRGQVLASITDTQYF.

There are a few counts of this clone. The V and J genes are TRBV7-9 and TRBJ1-4, with TRBD1 identical over 8 bases. The germline gives CDR1 SEHNR, CDR2 FQNEAQ (reference sequence). CDR3 size: 14 residues. V shed 3 bases, J shed 7 bases, and the junction held 4 bases outside the gene matches. The CDR3 loop reads CASSFGQGGEKLFF. CDR3 bases: TGTGCCAGCAGCTTTGGACAGGGAGGTGAAAAACTGTTTTTT.

The J gene is TRBJ2-3, the V gene TRBV5-1; possibly TRBD2 for D (7 bases). The CDR3 has 16 residues. The germline CDR1 and CDR2 sequences are SGHRS and YFSETQ. Trimming pared 0 bases from V and 4 bases from J, leaving 15 bases between. CDR3 nucleotide sequence: TGCGCCAGCAGCTTGGTTAGTGGGGGGGCCGCAGATACGCAGTATTTT. It codes for CASSLVSGGAADTQYF.

V and J are TRBV6-1 and TRBJ2-5, with TRBD2 matching over 16 bases. Germline trimming cut 4 bases from V and 5 bases from J; bases unmatched to any gene: 7. This CDR3 is built from 17 residues. Germline V gene data show CDR1 as MNHNS and CDR2 as SASEGT. The CDR3 DNA follows: TGTGCCAGCAGTGCAGGGACTAGCGGGAGGGCGCGGGAGACCCAGTACTTC. Its translation: CASSAGTSGRARETQYF.

This CDR3 reads CASSLTGWAYEQYF. CDR3 nucleotides: TGTGCCAGCAGTCTGACAGGGTGGGCCTACGAGCAGTACTTC. J is TRBJ2-7 and V is TRBV6-1, with TRBD1 matching 7 bases. CDR1 is MNHNS and CDR2 is SASEGT in the germline V gene. The CDR3 loop spans 14 amino acids. V trimming: 5 bases; J trimming: 2 bases; junction bases outside the gene matches: 6.

Here the CDR3 reads CASSLASGLAGFYEQYF. The CDR3 DNA is TGTGCCAGCAGCTTAGCGTCAGGACTAGCGGGGTTCTACGAGCAGTACTTC. The chain carries TRBV7-7 and TRBJ2-7; 12 bases align to TRBD2. CDR1 and CDR2 (germline): SSHAT, FNYEAQ (reference sequence). The V and J ends lost 0 bases and 3 bases, in that order; junction bases with no gene match: 6. The CDR3 spans 17 residues.

The V gene is TRBV11-3, the J gene TRBJ1-2; 10 bases line up with TRBD1. Losses at the gene ends were 7 bases for V and 4 bases for J; bases not matched to a gene: 6. The length of the CDR3 is 14 residues. Per the germline V gene, CDR1 is SGHNT and CDR2 is YENEEA. CDR3 coding DNA: TGTGCCAGCAAAGGACAGGGGGGTAGCTATGGCTACACCTTC. Translating gives CASKGQGGSYGYTF.

The chain couples TRBV15 to TRBJ2-7; D is undetermined. V shed 8 bases and J shed 0 bases, with 14 bases lying between them. This CDR3 has 14 residues. The germline V gene has CDR1 LNHNV and CDR2 YYDKDF (reference sequence). The CDR3 loop reads CATRPNSNSYEQYF. CDR3 nucleotides: TGTGCCACCCGTCCTAACAGTAACTCCTACGAGCAGTACTTC.

This rearrangement joins TRBV5-1 to TRBJ2-3; 12 positions match TRBD2. Trimming at V came to 2 bases and at J to 6 bases, leaving 7 bases not matched to a gene. Per germline, CDR1 SGHRS and CDR2 YFSETQ. This CDR3 is built from 16 residues. DNA of the CDR3: TGCGCCAGCAGCTTTAGGACTAGCGGGGCCCCGGATACGCAGTATTTT. Residues: CASSFRTSGAPDTQYF.

The J gene is TRBJ1-5, the V gene TRBV7-2; TRBD1 matches 10 bases. The germline V gene encodes CDR1 SGHTA and CDR2 FQGNSA. CDR3 length equals 14 residues. The V gene end was trimmed by 5 bases and the J gene end by 6 bases; junction bases not matched to a gene: 4. The CDR3 nucleotides are TGTGCCAGCAGCGAGGACAGGGGGGGTCAGCCCCAGCATTTT. Amino acid sequence: CASSEDRGGQPQHF. The full variable domain, completed using reference TRBV7-2 and TRBJ1-5, is GAGVSQSPSNKVTEKGKDVELRCDPISGHTALYWYRQSLGQGLEFLIYFQGNSAPDKSGLPSDRFSAERTGGSVSTLTIQRTQQEDSAVYLCASSEDRGGQPQHFGDGTRLSIL.

About this clone itself: The same CDR3 arises from other DNA sequences in this sample as well. This chain joins TRBV7-3 and TRBJ1-1; TRBD1 matches 8 bases. The germline V gene has CDR1 SGHTA and CDR2 FQGTGA. The CDR3 loop spans 14 amino acids. V was clipped by 4 bases and J by 1 base; unmatched bases: 2. As DNA, the CDR3 is TGTGCCAGCAGCTCAGGACAGGGGAACACTGAAGCTTTCTTT. Translated: CASSSGQGNTEAFF.

The genes are TRBV7-9 and TRBJ2-1; TRBD2 might be the D (5 bases). V lost 5 bases and J lost 2, with 13 bases in between. The CDR3 has 15 residues. The V gene's germline CDR1 is SEHNR and CDR2 FQNEAQ (reference sequence). CDR3 DNA: TGTGCCAGCAGCCGCGCCGGGAATACCTACAATGAGCAGTTCTTC. It specifies CASSRAGNTYNEQFF. Looking up the rest from reference TRBV7-9 and TRBJ2-1 gives the full variable domain: DTGVSQNPRHKITKRGQNVTFRCDPISEHNRLYWYRQTLGQGPEFLTYFQNEAQLEKSRLLSDRFSAERPKGSFSTLEIQRTEQGDSAMYLCASSRAGNTYNEQFFGPGTRLTVL.

This clone was found a few times. The V and J genes are TRBV2 and TRBJ2-1, with 8 bases lining up with TRBD1. The J segment lost 5 bases and the V segment lost 6 bases, leaving 3 bases of the junction unmatched. The germline V gene has CDR1 SNHLY and CDR2 FYNNEI. There are 13 residues in the CDR3. The CDR3 DNA follows: TGTGCCAGCAGCCCGGGACAGGACAATGAGCAGTTCTTC. Protein: CASSPGQDNEQFF.

The gene calls are TRBV7-9 and TRBJ1-1; 9 bases align to TRBD1. From germline, CDR1 is SEHNR and CDR2 FQNEAQ (reference sequence). The ends lost 7 bases at V and 0 bases at J; junction bases unmatched: 6. This CDR3 region has 15 residues. The CDR3 sequence is CASNRDRVMNTEAFF. As DNA, the CDR3 is TGTGCCAGCAATCGGGACAGGGTAATGAACACTGAAGCTTTCTTT.

The chain links TRBV13 to TRBJ2-7; D perhaps matches TRBD2 (5 bases). The CDR3 consists of 13 residues. V gave up 3 bases and J gave up 0 bases, with 6 bases separating them. Per germline, CDR1 PRHDT and CDR2 FYEKMQ (reference sequence). CDR3 nucleotides: TGTGCCAGCAGCTTCCGGGGCTCCTACGAGCAGTACTTC. Translating gives CASSFRGSYEQYF.

The V gene is TRBV21-1, the J gene TRBJ2-1; the table's D call, TRBD2, has no DNA check behind it. TRBV21-1 represents a pseudogene. The CDR3 contains 15 residues. DNA of the CDR3: TGTGCCAGCAGCAAAGCGGGAGATTGCTACAATGAGCAGTTCTTC. As protein: CASSKAGDCYNEQFF.

The chain has TRBV4-3 and TRBJ2-5, with 10 bases lining up with TRBD2. CDR3 size: 18 residues. J gave up 4 bases and V 5 bases, and 16 bases lay outside the gene matches. Germline values: CDR1 LGHNA, CDR2 YSLEER. CDR3 loop: CASSKRHGLAGVGETQYF. The DNA for the CDR3 is TGCGCCAGCAGCAAGCGGCATGGGCTAGCGGGAGTCGGAGAGACCCAGTACTTC.